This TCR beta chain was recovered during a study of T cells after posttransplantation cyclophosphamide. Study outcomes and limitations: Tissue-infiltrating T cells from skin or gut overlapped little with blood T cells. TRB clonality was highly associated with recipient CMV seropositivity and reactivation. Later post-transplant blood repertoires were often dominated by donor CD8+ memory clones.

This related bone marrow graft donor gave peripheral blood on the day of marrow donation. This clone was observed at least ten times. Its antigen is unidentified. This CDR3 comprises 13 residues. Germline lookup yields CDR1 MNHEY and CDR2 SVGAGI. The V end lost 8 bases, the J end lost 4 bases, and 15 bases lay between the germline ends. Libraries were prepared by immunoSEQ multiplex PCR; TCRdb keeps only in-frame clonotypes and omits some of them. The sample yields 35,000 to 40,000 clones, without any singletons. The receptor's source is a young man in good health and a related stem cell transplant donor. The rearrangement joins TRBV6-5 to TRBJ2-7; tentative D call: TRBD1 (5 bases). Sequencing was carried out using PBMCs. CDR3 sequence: CASGGWGAYEQYF. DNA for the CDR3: TGTGCCAGCGGTGGCTGGGGCGCTTACGAGCAGTACTTC.